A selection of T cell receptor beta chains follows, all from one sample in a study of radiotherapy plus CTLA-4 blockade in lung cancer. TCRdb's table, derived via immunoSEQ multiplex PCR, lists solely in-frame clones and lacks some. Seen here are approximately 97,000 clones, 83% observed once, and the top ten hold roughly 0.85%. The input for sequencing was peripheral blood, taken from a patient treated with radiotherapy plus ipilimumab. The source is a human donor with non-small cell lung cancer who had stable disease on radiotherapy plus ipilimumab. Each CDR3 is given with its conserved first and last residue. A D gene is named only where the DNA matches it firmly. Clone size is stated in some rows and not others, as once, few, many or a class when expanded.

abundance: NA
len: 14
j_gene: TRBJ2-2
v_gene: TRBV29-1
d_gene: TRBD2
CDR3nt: TGCAGCGTACTAGCGGGAGCGTACACCGGGGAGCTGTTTTTT
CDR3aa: CSVLAGAYTGELFF

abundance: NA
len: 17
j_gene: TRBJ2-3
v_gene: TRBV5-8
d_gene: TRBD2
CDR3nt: TGTGCCAGCAGCTTTGCCGTGACTAGCGGGGGGACAGATACGCAGTATTTT
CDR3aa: CASSFAVTSGGTDTQYF

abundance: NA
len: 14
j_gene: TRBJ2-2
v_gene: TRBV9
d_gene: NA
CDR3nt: TGTGCCAGCAGCGTAGTATCGGGAATCGGGGAGCTGTTTTTT
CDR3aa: CASSVVSGIGELFF

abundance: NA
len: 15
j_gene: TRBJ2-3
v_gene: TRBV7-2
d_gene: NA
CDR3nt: TGTGCCAGCAGCTTATACCCCGGGGGAACAGATACGCAGTATTTT
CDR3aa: CASSLYPGGTDTQYF

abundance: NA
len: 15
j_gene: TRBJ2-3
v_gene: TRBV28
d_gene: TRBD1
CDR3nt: TGTGCCAGCAGTTTGGGACAGGGCGCCACAGATACGCAGTATTTT
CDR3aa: CASSLGQGATDTQYF

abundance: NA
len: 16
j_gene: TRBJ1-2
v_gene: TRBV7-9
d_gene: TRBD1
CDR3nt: TGTGCCAGCACTTACATTCCGGGACAGGGGGCAGGAGGCTACACCTTC
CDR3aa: CASTYIPGQGAGGYTF

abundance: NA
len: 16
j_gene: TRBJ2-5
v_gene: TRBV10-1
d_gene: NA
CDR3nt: TGCGCCAGCAGTGAGGAAGGGACAAACGTCCAAGAGACCCAGTACTTC
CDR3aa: CASSEEGTNVQETQYF

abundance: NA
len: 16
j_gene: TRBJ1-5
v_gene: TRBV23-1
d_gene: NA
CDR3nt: TGCGCCAGCAGCCAAGCCCTACCCTTAACGAATCAGCCCCAGCATTTT
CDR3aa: CASSQALPLTNQPQHF

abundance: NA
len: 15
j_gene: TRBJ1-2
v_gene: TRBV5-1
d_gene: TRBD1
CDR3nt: TGCGCCAGCAGCTCACAGGGGGCCGGACCCTATGGCTACACCTTC
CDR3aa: CASSSQGAGPYGYTF

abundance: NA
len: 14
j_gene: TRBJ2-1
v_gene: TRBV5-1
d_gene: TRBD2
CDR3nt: TGCGCCAGCAGCGGAAAAACTGGGGGGGATGAGCAGTTCTTC
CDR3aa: CASSGKTGGDEQFF

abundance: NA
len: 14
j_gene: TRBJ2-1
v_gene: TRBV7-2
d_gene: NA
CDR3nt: TGTGCCAGCAGACAAGACAACAATTACAATGAGCAGTTCTTC
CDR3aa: CASRQDNNYNEQFF

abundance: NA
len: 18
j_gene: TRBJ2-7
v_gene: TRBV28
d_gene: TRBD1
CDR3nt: TGTGCCAGCAGTGCATCGTCCCCTGACAGGGGGCTAGAGAACGAGCAGTACTTC
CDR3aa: CASSASSPDRGLENEQYF

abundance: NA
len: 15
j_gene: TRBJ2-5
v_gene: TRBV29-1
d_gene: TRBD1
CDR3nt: TGCAGCGTTGATGGGACAGTTGAGTACCAAGAGACCCAGTACTTC
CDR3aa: CSVDGTVEYQETQYF

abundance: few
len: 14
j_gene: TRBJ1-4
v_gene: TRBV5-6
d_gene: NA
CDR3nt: TGTGCCAGCAGCTTGGCCAGGGTTGACGAAAAACTGTTTTTT
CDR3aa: CASSLARVDEKLFF

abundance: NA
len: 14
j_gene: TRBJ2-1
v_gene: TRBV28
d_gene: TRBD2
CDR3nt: TGTGCCAGCAAGCGGGAGGAGAGGGGCAATGAGCAGTTCTTC
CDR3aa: CASKREERGNEQFF

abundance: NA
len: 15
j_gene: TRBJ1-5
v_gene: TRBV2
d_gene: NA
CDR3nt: TGTGCCAGCAGTGAAGGGCAGGCTGACAATCAGCCCCAGCATTTT
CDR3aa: CASSEGQADNQPQHF

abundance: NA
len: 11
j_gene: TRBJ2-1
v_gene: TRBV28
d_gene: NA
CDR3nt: TGTGCCAGCATAAGTGGGCCTGAGCAGTTCTTC
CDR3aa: CASISGPEQFF

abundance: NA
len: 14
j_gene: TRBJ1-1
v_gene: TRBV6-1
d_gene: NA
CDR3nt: TGTGCCAGCAGTGATTTTCTGGGGGTCACTGAAGCTTTCTTT
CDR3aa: CASSDFLGVTEAFF

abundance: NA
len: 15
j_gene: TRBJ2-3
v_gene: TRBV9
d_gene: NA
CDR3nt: TGTGCCAGCAGCGTAGCTAGTAGGTCCACAGATACGCAGTATTTT
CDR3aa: CASSVASRSTDTQYF

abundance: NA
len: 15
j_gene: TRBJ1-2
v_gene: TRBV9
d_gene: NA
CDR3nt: TGTGCCAGCAGCCCGGTCGGGAGTAGAGTCGACGGCTACACCTTC
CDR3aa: CASSPVGSRVDGYTF